These T cell receptor beta chains were read from a single sample in a study of brain T cells in children with intractable seizures. Some clones are missing from TCRdb's copy, which holds only in-frame ones; the method was immunoSEQ multiplex PCR. In the table there are 88,000 or so clones, around 91% of which are singletons. Sequenced here: peripheral blood, sampled at surgery. These TCRs come from a girl aged 2 to 9 with Rasmussen encephalitis and intractable seizures. The CDR3 runs from the conserved cysteine through the conserved F or W. D genes are given only for firm matches. Clone size, where shown, is once, few, many, or a class for clones that have expanded.

clone_size v_call d_call cdr3_aa
. TRBV11-2 TRBD2 CASSLTSGTHNEQFF
. TRBV19 . CASSISTSGNTIYF
. TRBV6-2/TRBV6-3 . CASSLRRGHEQYF
. TRBV2 . CATAWGTDQPQHF
. TRBV7-9 . CASSFEGFEQYF
. TRBV4-1 . CASSQDAGQGISPLHF
. TRBV28 . CASSLVRGSYEQYF
. TRBV2 . CASRRVGGLMNTEAFF
. TRBV11-2 . CASSLEGLINEKLFF
. TRBV7-9 TRBD1 CASSFSGGGMGNQPQHF
once TRBV14 . CASSQDRTYGYTF
. TRBV7-2 . CASSLEGTSYEQYF
. TRBV2 . CASTSTRHSGANVLTF
. TRBV28 . CASSLESDSNQPQHF
many TRBV7-9 . CASSFLLKGNYGYTF
. TRBV9 TRBD2 CASSVGTTITYNEQFF
. TRBV20-1 . CSGEGENIQYF
. TRBV7-9 . CASSLIRDRMNTEAFF
. TRBV5-1 TRBD2 CASSHGLAGSSYNEQFF
. TRBV5-1 TRBD1 CASSLTGVLEGYTF
once TRBV20-1 TRBD2 CSASVPSGTLQETQYF
. TRBV5-4 . CASSLEARNTEAFF
once TRBV6-6 . CASSRGGGKSEAFF
. TRBV7-5 . CVRSLALDRANEKLFF
. TRBV7-3 . CASTPRGETQYF
. TRBV3-1/TRBV3-2 . CASSQEVGNPSGANVLTF
. TRBV5-1 . CASSGDEGSSDTQYF
. TRBV28 TRBD1 CASSLRGTGGNEQYF
. TRBV29-1 TRBD2 CSVGRTSGATDTQYF
. TRBV7-9 . CASSSTGYGYTF
few TRBV5-6 . CASSLRLAGYSYEQYF
. TRBV14 . CASSRVPTYEQYF
many TRBV5-1 TRBD2 CASSSFLAGTSDNEQFF
once TRBV19 . CRLHQGPATQETQYF
. TRBV6-2/TRBV6-3 . CASSVPLAFSYEQYF
. TRBV10-3 . CAISLRDGYEQYF
. TRBV24-1 . CATSDPGQKKGGELFF
. TRBV18 TRBD1 CASSPGTGGIRDTQYF
. TRBV5-6 TRBD1 CASRGQTSNTGELFF
. TRBV19 . CASDFSYEQYF
once TRBV25-1 . CASSEYGANYGYTF
. TRBV7-9 . CASSLGLGTGIYEQYF